Each of the 21 T cell receptor beta chains below was sequenced from the same sample in a study of T cell repertoires in cytomegalovirus infection. TCRdb independently ran MiXCR on the reads; one entry per CDR3 protein. This table has some 680,000 distinct CDR3 sequences, less than 40% appearing once. What was sequenced was PBMCs. Receptors were obtained from a human donor in good health (CMV status not recorded). Some clones in this sample may be carry-over from other donors' samples.

The sample holds a few counts of this clonotype. V is TRBV7-2 and J is TRBJ2-4; 7 positions match TRBD1. J lost 5 bases, V lost 6 bases, and 7 bases had no gene match. Germline V gene sequence: CDR1 SGHTA, CDR2 FQGNSA. The CDR3 length is 14 residues. CDR3 amino acids: CASRQTGTENIQYF. CDR3 bases: TGTGCCAGCAGACAAACCGGGACAGAAAACATTCAGTACTTC.

The sample holds a few counts of this clonotype. The J gene is TRBJ2-5, the V gene TRBV5-6, with a weak D call TRBD2 (6 bases). Trimming removed 0 bases at V and 4 bases at J, with 16 bases between. The germline CDR1 and CDR2 sequences are SGHDT and YYEEEE. The CDR3 has 16 amino acids. The CDR3, as DNA: TGTGCCAGCAGCTTGGCAGCAGGGAGGAAGACAGAGACCCAGTACTTC. Protein product: CASSLAAGRKTETQYF.

CDR3 in amino acids: CASSEMSRGYYGYTF. The CDR3 DNA reads as TGTGCCAGCAGTGAAATGTCCAGGGGGTACTATGGCTACACCTTC. The chain has TRBV2 and TRBJ1-2, with 7 bases identical to TRBD1. Trimming removed 2 bases from V and 3 bases from J; junction bases left unmatched: 6. CDR1 and CDR2 (germline): SNHLY, FYNNEI. The CDR3 sequence is 15 residues long.

This chain links TRBV7-6 with TRBJ2-7, with 7 bases that match TRBD1. Losses at the gene ends were 2 bases for V and 2 bases for J; bases not matched to a gene: 6. The CDR3 runs 15 residues. Germline V gives CDR1 SGHVS, CDR2 FNYEAQ. CDR3 residues: CASSLRSGGPYEQYF. The CDR3 DNA is TGTGCCAGCAGCTTAAGGTCAGGGGGACCCTACGAGCAGTACTTC.

This clonotype was detected only a few times. The V gene is TRBV19, the J gene TRBJ2-1; tentatively, D is TRBD1 or TRBD2 (6 bases each). Germline-derived CDR1 and CDR2 are LNHDA and SQIVND (reference sequence). Deletions cut 4 bases from V and 0 bases from J, with 16 bases between. The CDR3 consists of 17 residues. The CDR3 reads CASSNIEGGSSYNEQFF. The CDR3 bases are TGTGCCAGTAGTAACATCGAGGGGGGAAGCTCCTACAATGAGCAGTTCTTC.

This chain joins TRBV6-1 and TRBJ2-7; 8 bases map to TRBD1. V was pared by 4 bases and J by 6 bases, with 11 bases of the junction left unmatched. Germline values: CDR1 MNHNS, CDR2 SASEGT. There are 15 residues in the CDR3. This CDR3 is CASSVRTGIIAEQYF. CDR3 in DNA: TGTGCCAGCAGTGTAAGGACAGGGATTATAGCCGAGCAGTACTTC.

V is TRBV20-1 and J is TRBJ1-2; the D gene is possibly TRBD1 (5 bases). The CDR3 has 12 amino acids. Germline V lookup: CDR1 DFQATT, CDR2 SNEGSKA (reference sequence). V was trimmed by 5 bases and J by 4 bases, leaving 11 bases between them. The DNA for the CDR3 is TGCAGTGCTTACCAGGGTAGCTATGGCTACACCTTC. Translation gives CSAYQGSYGYTF.

J is TRBJ2-7 and V is TRBV12-3 or TRBV12-4; 9 bases fit TRBD2. This CDR3 spans 14 amino acids. With 3 bases clipped from V and 4 bases from J, the junction kept 4 bases outside the gene matches. CDR3 sequence reads: CASSFSSGTYEQYF. Written as DNA, the CDR3 is TGTGCCAGCAGTTTTTCTAGCGGGACATACGAGCAGTACTTC.

With respect to this clonotype: A much larger clone lies a single base off, so this may be a read error. The rearrangement joins TRBV7-2 to TRBJ2-7; perhaps TRBD2 as D (6 bases). Trimming took 5 bases from V and 9 from J, leaving 17 bases between them. This CDR3 contains 13 residues. Per germline, CDR1 SGHTA and CDR2 FQGNSA. CDR3 protein: CASSPRTIHGQYF. The DNA for the CDR3 is TGTGCCAGCAGCCCTAGGACTATTCACGGGCAGTACTTC.

This sequence joins TRBV6-8 and TRBJ1-4, with D unclear. CDR1 MNHGY and CDR2 SAAAGT come from the germline V gene. CDR3 length: 15 amino acids. V gave up 5 bases and J gave up 0 bases, with 10 bases separating them. The CDR3 DNA is TGTGCCAGCAGTCTTCGACGAACAACTAATGAAAAACTGTTTTTT. Translation: CASSLRRTTNEKLFF.

On this clonotype: Because the CDR3 is missing its conserved closing phenylalanine or tryptophan, this is likely a read error. The DNA is omitted, as the CDR3 cannot be located on it reliably, and the CDR3 follows TCRdb's listing. The chain is built from TRBV28 and TRBJ2-1; the table's TRBD2 call for D was not verified on the DNA. The CDR3 is 19 amino acids in total, end residues counted. Per germline, CDR1 MDHEN and CDR2 SYDVKM. CDR3: CASSFIPGAEAGGYNEQLL.

Details on this clonotype: Its ends do not fully match the called genes, so a read error is possible. The CDR3 loop is CDSSLLGLAEGAQYF. In nucleotides, the CDR3 is TGTGACAGCAGCTTACTAGGACTAGCGGAGGGGGCCCAGTACTTC. This chain links TRBV7-8 with TRBJ2-5; 10 bases are shared with TRBD2. Germline V lookup: CDR1 SGHVS, CDR2 FQNEAQ. The CDR3 totals 15 residues.

V gene TRBV29-1 combines with J gene TRBJ1-1; no definite D call. This CDR3 is 13 amino acids long. From germline, CDR1 is SQVTM and CDR2 ANQGSEA. V was shortened by 4 bases and J by 4 bases, with 13 bases between the two germline ends. CDR3 nucleotides: TGCAGCGTTGGAGGGTCGAGGGCCACTGAAGCTTTCTTT. This translates into CSVGGSRATEAFF. The variable domain in full, completed from reference TRBV29-1 and TRBJ1-1, reads SAVISQKPSRDICQRGTSLTIQCQVDSQVTMMFWYRQQPGQSLTLIATANQGSEATYESGFVIDKFPISRPNLTFSTLTVSNMSPEDSSIYLCSVGGSRATEAFFGQGTRLTVV.

V gene TRBV7-6 combines with J gene TRBJ2-5, with 10 bases matching TRBD1. Germline CDR1 reads SGHVS; CDR2 reads FNYEAQ. V was clipped by 8 bases and J by 4 bases; unmatched bases: 7. The CDR3 covers 14 residues. The CDR3 DNA sequence: TGTGCCAGCGCTGACAGGGGGCGAGGAGAGACCCAGTACTTC. It translates to CASADRGRGETQYF.

The count of this clonotype is one. V usage is TRBV10-3 and J usage is TRBJ2-7; possibly TRBD1 or TRBD2 for D (5 bases each). This CDR3 has 15 residues. CDR1 is ENHRY and CDR2 is SYGVKD in the germline V gene. V lost 2 bases, J lost 2 bases, and 13 bases lay in between. The CDR3 DNA is TGTGCCATCAGTGAGGTTACGGGACCTACCTACGAGCAGTACTTC. Its protein is CAISEVTGPTYEQYF.

This clonotype was detected once. In DNA form, the CDR3 reads TGTGCCAGCCACGCCGGGGGTGAGCAGTTCTTC. This translates into CASHAGGEQFF. The chain links TRBV19 to TRBJ2-1; TRBD2 might be the D (6 bases). This CDR3 has 11 amino acids. V was trimmed by 9 bases and J by 9 bases, leaving 12 bases between them. Germline CDR1 is LNHDA and CDR2 is SQIVND (reference sequence).

To note about this clonotype: A much bigger clone sits one base away, suggesting this may be a read error. The chain couples TRBV12-3 or TRBV12-4 to TRBJ2-1, with TRBD2 matching 13 bases. The V segment lost 3 bases and the J segment 6 bases; nucleotides outside the gene matches: 5. This CDR3 is built from 16 residues. CDR3 amino acids: CASSFYRTSGSNEQFF. CDR3 nucleotide sequence: TGTGCCAGCAGTTTCTACAGGACTAGCGGGAGCAATGAGCAGTTCTTC.

The chain joins TRBV18 to TRBJ1-2; D remains unclear. Between the trimmed V and J ends, which lost 3 bases and 8 bases, there was a span of 19 bases. This CDR3 is 15 amino acids long. The V gene's germline CDR1 is KGHSH and CDR2 LQKENI. The CDR3 loop reads CASSPLYKELSGYTF. The CDR3 bases are TGTGCCAGCTCACCCCTTTATAAAGAACTAAGCGGCTACACCTTC.

The chain recombines TRBV20-1 with TRBJ2-7, with TRBD1 as a possible D gene (7 bases). The germline CDR1 and CDR2 sequences are DFQATT and SNEGSKA (reference sequence). Trimming took 6 bases from V and 3 from J, leaving 18 bases between them. This CDR3 comprises 14 residues. CDR3 sequence reads: CSARGGTVDYEQYF. The CDR3 DNA is TGCAGTGCCCGAGGGGGGACAGTCGACTACGAGCAGTACTTC.

V gene TRBV19 combines with J gene TRBJ2-1, with TRBD2 matching over 7 bases. Germline CDR1 and CDR2: LNHDA and SQIVND (reference sequence). This CDR3 has 14 residues. The J segment lost 9 bases and the V segment lost 3 bases, leaving 8 bases of the junction unmatched. The CDR3 sequence is CASSISAGVIEQFF. In nucleotides, the CDR3 is TGTGCCAGTAGTATTTCTGCGGGAGTCATTGAGCAGTTCTTC. Supplemented by reference TRBV19 and TRBJ2-1, the full variable domain reads DGGITQSPKYLFRKEGQNVTLSCEQNLNHDAMYWYRQDPGQGLRLIYYSQIVNDFQKGDIAEGYSVSREKKESFPLTVTSAQKNPTAFYLCASSISAGVIEQFFGPGTRLTVL.

V and J are TRBV28 and TRBJ1-5; 9 bases are a match to TRBD1. V was clipped by 7 bases and J by 11 bases; unmatched bases: 9. This CDR3 has 13 residues. Germline values: CDR1 MDHEN, CDR2 SYDVKM. CDR3 nucleotides: TGTGCCAGCACACAGGGGGCGATCATGGCCCAGCATTTT. This codes for CASTQGAIMAQHF.